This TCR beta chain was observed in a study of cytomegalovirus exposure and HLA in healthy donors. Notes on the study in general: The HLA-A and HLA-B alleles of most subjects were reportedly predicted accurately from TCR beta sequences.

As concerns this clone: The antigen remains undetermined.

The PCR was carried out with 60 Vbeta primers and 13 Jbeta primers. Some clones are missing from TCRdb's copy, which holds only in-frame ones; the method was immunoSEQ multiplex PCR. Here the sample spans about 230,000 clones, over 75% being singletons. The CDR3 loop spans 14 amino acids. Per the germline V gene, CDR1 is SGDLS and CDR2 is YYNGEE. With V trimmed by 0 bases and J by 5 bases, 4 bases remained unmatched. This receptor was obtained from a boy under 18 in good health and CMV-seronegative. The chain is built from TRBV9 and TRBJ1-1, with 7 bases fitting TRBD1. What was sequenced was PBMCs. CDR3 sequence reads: CASSVVGGGTEAFF. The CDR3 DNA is TGTGCCAGCAGCGTAGTAGGGGGCGGGACTGAAGCTTTCTTT.